The entry below describes one T cell receptor beta chain. These data come from a study of blood T cell repertoires in COVID-19. Study at large: The United States, Italy and Spain supplied acute and convalescent COVID-19 samples. T cells, B-cell-depleted T cells, or PBMCs provided the cDNA or gDNA that served as material.

Losses at the gene ends were 5 bases for V and 4 bases for J; bases not matched to a gene: 4. The length of the CDR3 is 15 residues. CDR1 and CDR2 (germline): SGHVS, FQNEAQ. Profiling relied on immunoSEQ multiplex PCR, and the TCRdb table lists in-frame clones only, not all of them. The table lists about 120,000 clones, over 65% of them singletons. Sample: peripheral blood. This TCR was sampled from a human donor with acute or convalescent COVID-19. The donor label of this sample is uncertain. V and J are TRBV7-8 and TRBJ2-2; TRBD2 matches at 10 bases. Here the CDR3 DNA reads TGTGCCAGCAGCGAGCGGGGGGGCATCACCGGGGAGCTGTTTTTT. It yields the protein CASSERGGITGELFF.